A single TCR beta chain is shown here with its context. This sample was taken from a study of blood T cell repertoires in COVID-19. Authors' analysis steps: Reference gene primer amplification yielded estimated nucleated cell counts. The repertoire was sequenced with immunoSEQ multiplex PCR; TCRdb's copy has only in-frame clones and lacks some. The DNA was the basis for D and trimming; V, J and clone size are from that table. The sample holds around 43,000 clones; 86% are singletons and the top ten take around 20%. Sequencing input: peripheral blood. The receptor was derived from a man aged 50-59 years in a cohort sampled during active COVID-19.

The CDR3 here is CASSQGPGQGYEQYF. The CDR3 DNA is TGCGCCAGCAGCCAAGGTCCAGGACAGGGCTACGAGCAGTACTTC. The gene calls are TRBV4-1 and TRBJ2-7; 8 bases match TRBD1. After removal of 1 base from V and 3 bases from J, the junction contained 5 bases not matched to a gene. CDR3 length: 15 amino acids. Germline assignment: CDR1 MGHRA and CDR2 YSYEKL.